These T cell receptor beta chains were read from a single sample in a study of a mutant IDH1 vaccine in newly diagnosed glioma. Here immunoSEQ multiplex PCR was the method, and the copy in TCRdb shows in-frame clones only, minus some. This sample yields 43,000 or so clones, of which roughly 80% are seen a single time; about 2.5% belongs to the top ten. Antigen specificity for these receptors is unknown. The specimen was PBMCs, collected from a glioma patient whose treatment included an IDH1 peptide vaccine. The source of these receptors is a woman aged 18-29 years with glioma. Some clones in this sample may be carry-over from other donors' samples. Each CDR3 is given with its conserved first and last residue. The D gene is left open where the match is weak. Clone size is not always given. Where it is, it says once, few, many or a class for expanded clones.

D gene | J gene | clone size | V gene | CDR3 DNA | CDR3 protein
- | TRBJ1-1 | few | TRBV7-9 | TGTGCCAGCAGCCTCGGACAGATGAACACTGAAGCTTTCTTT | CASSLGQMNTEAFF
- | TRBJ1-1 | - | TRBV6-5 | TGTGCCAGCAGTTACTCGGGGGGGACCACTGAAGCTTTCTTT | CASSYSGGTTEAFF
TRBD1 | TRBJ1-3 | - | TRBV7-6 | TGTGCCAGCAGCCCGGGGGACAGGGGGAACACCATATATTTT | CASSPGDRGNTIYF
- | TRBJ1-6 | once | TRBV6-5 | TGTGCCACACGAAGTCGGCGAGGTGGGAATTCACCCCTCCACTTT | CATRSRRGGNSPLHF
- | TRBJ2-3 | - | TRBV19 | TGTGCCAGTAGTCCCAAACTGACCTCTAGCACAGATACGCAGTATTTT | CASSPKLTSSTDTQYF
- | TRBJ2-7 | - | TRBV5-8 | TGTGCCAGCAGCTACAAACAGGGCTCCCCCGTCTACGAGCAGTACTTC | CASSYKQGSPVYEQYF
TRBD1 | TRBJ1-5 | - | TRBV18 | TGTGCCAGCTCACCAGGGGGACAGGGTGGACAGCCCCAGCATTTT | CASSPGGQGGQPQHF
- | TRBJ2-7 | - | TRBV29-1 | TGCAGCGTTGGTTTTGGTTACGAGCAGTACTTC | CSVGFGYEQYF
TRBD1 | TRBJ1-1 | once | TRBV5-6 | TGTGCCAGCAGCCCAGACAGGGGGCGAGGGTACACTGAAGCTTTCTTT | CASSPDRGRGYTEAFF
- | TRBJ1-2 | once | TRBV6-1 | TGTGCCAGCAGTGAAATTGGTCAGCCTGCGAGCTACACCTTC | CASSEIGQPASYTF
- | TRBJ2-5 | once | TRBV4-2 | TGTGCCAGCAGCCAAGGCCTCACCGATAAACAAGAGACCCAGTACTTC | CASSQGLTDKQETQYF
- | TRBJ2-7 | - | TRBV7-8 | TGTGCCAGCAGCTTAGGGCAGTTCTACGAGCAGTACTTC | CASSLGQFYEQYF
TRBD1 | TRBJ1-5 | - | TRBV5-5 | TGTGCCAGCAGCGCAACAGGGGGCCCAACCCTCCAGCATTTT | CASSATGGPTLQHF
TRBD2 | TRBJ2-3 | - | TRBV28 | TGTGCCAGCAGTCCCACCGGACTAGCGGGTCGGATAAGCACAGATACGCAGTATTTT | CASSPTGLAGRISTDTQYF
- | TRBJ1-1 | few | TRBV9 | TGTGCCAGCAGCGTAGCAGGGAACACTGAAGCTTTCTTT | CASSVAGNTEAFF
TRBD1 | TRBJ2-2 | - | TRBV5-4 | TGTGCCAGCAGACTCGGACAGGGGAACACCGGGGAGCTGTTTTTT | CASRLGQGNTGELFF
TRBD1 | TRBJ2-7 | - | TRBV5-1 | TGCGCCAGCAGCCCCGGGACAGGGGCTGACGAGCAGTACTTC | CASSPGTGADEQYF
TRBD2 | TRBJ2-2 | - | TRBV13 | TGTGCCAGCAGCCCCAGTCAGGGACTAGCGGGAGCCGGGGAGCTGTTTTTT | CASSPSQGLAGAGELFF
- | TRBJ1-4 | - | TRBV2 | TGTGCCAGTCAGAGATTTAATGAAAAACTGTTTTTT | CASQRFNEKLFF
TRBD2 | TRBJ2-1 | - | TRBV19 | TGTGCCAGTAGAAGTAGCGGGGGCCTACTATTATACAATGAGCAGTTCTTC | CASRSSGGLLLYNEQFF
- | TRBJ1-5 | few | TRBV19 | TGTGCCAGTGGGTTGCCCCAGCATTTT | CASGLPQHF
TRBD2 | TRBJ2-1 | - | TRBV5-1 | TGCGCCAGCAGCGATGGGACTAGAGGTCTTAATGAGCAGTTCTTC | CASSDGTRGLNEQFF
TRBD1 | TRBJ1-1 | - | TRBV5-1 | TGCGCCAGCAGCTTAAGACAGGGGGGTACTGAAGCTTTCTTT | CASSLRQGGTEAFF
- | TRBJ1-1 | - | TRBV5-1 | TGCGCCAGCAGCTTGGTAGGACAGAACACTGAAGCTTTCTTT | CASSLVGQNTEAFF
- | TRBJ1-5 | few | TRBV19 | TGTGCCAGTACCAGCGGGGGGTCCCATCAGCCCCAGCATTTT | CASTSGGSHQPQHF
- | TRBJ2-5 | few | TRBV9 | TGTGCCAGCAGCGTATCTACAGAGGGGCAGACCCAGTACTTC | CASSVSTEGQTQYF